These 30 T cell receptor beta chains originate from one sample sequenced in a study of technical replicates of blood from a handful of donors. Clones were read by immunoSEQ multiplex PCR, and TCRdb kept only the in-frame ones, dropping some. This table holds 8,000 to 10,000 clones, 91% found once. The sequencing sample was made of PBMCs. These receptor sequences come from a human donor in good health.

This clone was detected only once. The chain couples TRBV7-9 to TRBJ1-4; maybe TRBD1 (5 bases). This CDR3 has 14 amino acids. The germline gives CDR1 SEHNR, CDR2 FQNEAQ (reference sequence). V was cut by 1 base and J by 7 bases, with 10 bases left in between. The CDR3 loop reads CASSLGQGSEKLFF. In nucleotides, the CDR3 is TGTGCCAGCAGCTTAGGGCAGGGTTCTGAAAAACTGTTTTTT. Full variable domain (outside the CDR3, taken from reference TRBV7-9 and TRBJ1-4): DTGVSQNPRHKITKRGQNVTFRCDPISEHNRLYWYRQTLGQGPEFLTYFQNEAQLEKSRLLSDRFSAERPKGSFSTLEIQRTEQGDSAMYLCASSLGQGSEKLFFGSGTQLSVL.

The rearrangement uses TRBV6-5 and TRBJ1-3, with no clear D. The germline V gene has CDR1 MNHEY and CDR2 SVGAGI. Trimming took off 2 bases at V and 4 bases at J, with 9 bases between the two ends. The CDR3 contains 14 residues. CDR3 sequence (DNA): TGTGCCAGCAGTTACACATCCGCCGGAAACACCATATATTTT. Translating gives CASSYTSAGNTIYF.

This clone was observed a handful of times. The genes are TRBV18 and TRBJ2-1, with 12 positions matching TRBD2. The germline V gene encodes CDR1 KGHSH and CDR2 LQKENI. CDR3 length: 13 amino acids. Losses at the gene ends were 8 bases for V and 6 bases for J; bases not matched to a gene: 2. CDR3 protein: CASGLAGPNEQFF. CDR3 DNA: TGTGCCAGCGGACTAGCGGGGCCCAATGAGCAGTTCTTC.

The chain carries TRBV20-1 and TRBJ1-2; weak D call: TRBD1 (5 bases). Germline V lookup: CDR1 DFQATT, CDR2 SNEGSKA (reference sequence). This CDR3 contains 11 residues. The CDR3 reads CRAGGNYGYTF. CDR3 DNA sequence: TGCCGAGCGGGGGGAAACTATGGCTACACCTTC.

J is TRBJ1-2 and V is TRBV6-1; 8 bases align to TRBD1. The trim removed 2 bases at V and 4 bases at J, leaving 6 bases unmatched. This CDR3 is built from 15 residues. CDR1 is MNHNS and CDR2 is SASEGT in the germline V gene. CDR3 loop: CASSESGTGTYGYTF. The CDR3 nucleotides are TGTGCCAGCAGTGAATCCGGGACAGGTACCTATGGCTACACCTTC.

This clone was seen more than once but under ten times. This rearrangement joins TRBV30 to TRBJ1-4, with D unresolved. The CDR3 is made up of 12 amino acids. V was trimmed by 0 bases and J by 8 bases, leaving 7 bases between them. Germline loops: CDR1 GTSNPN, CDR2 SVGIG (reference sequence). DNA of the CDR3: TGTGCCTGGAGTGTACTCCGAGAAAAACTGTTTTTT. This encodes CAWSVLREKLFF.

This clone was seen just once. The chain recombines TRBV7-2 with TRBJ2-1; D is unclear. V was clipped by 0 bases and J by 2 bases, with 11 bases between them. The germline V gene encodes CDR1 SGHTA and CDR2 FQGNSA. The CDR3 runs to 16 residues. DNA for the CDR3: TGTGCCAGCAGCTTAGCCGGCGGAGCAGCCTACAATGAGCAGTTCTTC. This codes for CASSLAGGAAYNEQFF.

This chain uses TRBV28 with TRBJ1-2; a weak D match, TRBD1 (5 bases). CDR1 and CDR2 from the germline V gene are MDHEN and SYDVKM. CDR3 length equals 13 residues. V lost 6 bases and J 5 bases, leaving 13 bases between the germline ends. CDR3 region: CASSQDSAYGYTF. In nucleotides, the CDR3 is TGTGCCAGCAGCCAAGACAGCGCTTATGGCTACACCTTC.

The chain couples TRBV5-1 to TRBJ2-1; 10 bases match TRBD2. The trim removed 3 bases at V and 1 base at J, leaving 7 bases unmatched. The CDR3 consists of 17 residues. The germline V gene has CDR1 SGHRS and CDR2 YFSETQ. CDR3 protein: CASSSALTSGSYNEQFF. Written as DNA, the CDR3 is TGCGCCAGCAGCTCCGCCCTGACTAGCGGGTCCTACAATGAGCAGTTCTTC. Looking up the rest from reference TRBV5-1 and TRBJ2-1 gives the full variable domain: KAGVTQTPRYLIKTRGQQVTLSCSPISGHRSVSWYQQTPGQGLQFLFEYFSETQRNKGNFPGRFSGRQFSNSRSEMNVSTLELGDSALYLCASSSALTSGSYNEQFFGPGTRLTVL.

This chain joins TRBV29-1 and TRBJ2-4; 7 nucleotides agree with TRBD1. The CDR3 spans 13 residues. The V segment lost 7 bases and the J segment 4 bases; nucleotides outside the gene matches: 7. Germline V gives CDR1 SQVTM, CDR2 ANQGSEA. The CDR3 bases are TGCAGCGCCAGCGGACAGGCTAAAAACATTCAGTACTTC. Translated, it gives CSASGQAKNIQYF.

V gene TRBV30 combines with J gene TRBJ1-5; maybe TRBD1 (5 bases). CDR3 length equals 13 residues. Germline V lookup: CDR1 GTSNPN, CDR2 SVGIG (reference sequence). The V and J ends lost 1 base and 2 bases respectively, with 6 bases between them. The CDR3 spells CAWSEGRNQPQHF. CDR3 in DNA: TGTGCCTGGAGTGAGGGGCGCAATCAGCCCCAGCATTTT.

V and J are TRBV7-2 and TRBJ2-3; the D is unclear. The CDR3 totals 12 residues. CDR1 is SGHTA and CDR2 is FQGNSA in the germline V gene. Trimming shortened V by 4 bases and J by 4 bases, and 6 bases separated the two germline ends. The CDR3 DNA follows: TGTGCCAGCAGCTCGTTTGCAGATACGCAGTATTTT. This sequence encodes CASSSFADTQYF.

This clone was recorded only once. The chain is built from TRBV10-3 and TRBJ1-5; TRBD1 matches at 8 bases. The trim removed 3 bases at V and 5 bases at J, leaving 3 bases unmatched. In germline, CDR1 is ENHRY, CDR2 SYGVKD. This CDR3 comprises 14 residues. For the CDR3, the DNA is TGTGCCATCAGTGAATCCAGGGGGCATCAGCCCCAGCATTTT. The encoded protein is CAISESRGHQPQHF.

V usage is TRBV7-8 and J usage is TRBJ2-7; TRBD1 agrees at 9 bases. CDR3 length: 14 residues. After removal of 1 base from V and 4 bases from J, the junction contained 2 bases not matched to a gene. CDR1 and CDR2 (germline): SGHVS, FQNEAQ. The CDR3 DNA reads TGTGCCAGCAGCTTAGAGGGACAGGGATACGAGCAGTACTTC. Translating gives CASSLEGQGYEQYF.

CDR3 DNA sequence: TGTGCCAGCAGCTCAACTAGCGGGAGTATAGAGCAGTTCTTC. This translates into CASSSTSGSIEQFF. The chain links TRBV6-5 to TRBJ2-1; TRBD2 aligns across 11 bases. The CDR3 covers 14 residues. Trimming cost V 6 bases and J 10 bases; bases outside gene matches: 8. Germline V lookup: CDR1 MNHEY, CDR2 SVGAGI.

The chain uses TRBV6-6 and TRBJ1-1, with 9 bases matching TRBD1. CDR1 and CDR2 (germline): MNHNY, SVGAGI (reference sequence). V was pared by 6 bases and J by 5 bases, with 10 bases of the junction left unmatched. CDR3 length equals 15 residues. CDR3 region: CASSSPGQGWTEAFF. The CDR3 DNA is TGTGCCAGCAGCTCCCCGGGACAGGGATGGACTGAAGCTTTCTTT.

The chain employs TRBV6-5 and TRBJ1-2, with 9 bases that match TRBD1. Trimming at V came to 4 bases and at J to 4 bases, leaving 7 bases not matched to a gene. Looked up from germline, CDR1 is MNHEY and CDR2 is SVGAGI. This CDR3 is built from 15 residues. The CDR3 region is CASSSPGTGPYGYTF. DNA for the CDR3: TGTGCCAGCAGTTCCCCCGGGACAGGGCCCTATGGCTACACCTTC.

V usage is TRBV27 and J usage is TRBJ1-2, with a weak D call TRBD1 (6 bases). Trimming took off 3 bases at V and 2 bases at J, with 7 bases between the two ends. Looked up from germline, CDR1 is MNHEY and CDR2 is SMNVEV (reference sequence). The CDR3 extends over 13 amino acids. This chain's CDR3 is CASSFRGNYGYTF. Here the CDR3 DNA reads TGTGCCAGCAGTTTCAGGGGAAACTATGGCTACACCTTC.

The J gene is TRBJ1-1, the V gene TRBV7-3, with D uncertain. The V end was cut by 4 bases, the J end by 10 bases, with 16 bases between. The CDR3 is 13 amino acids. CDR1 is SGHTA, CDR2 FQGTGA, per germline. The CDR3 region has the DNA TGTGCCAGCAGCTCCTCGGCCGCAGGCCCAGCTTTCTTT. Translated: CASSSSAAGPAFF.

J is TRBJ1-2 and V is TRBV30; TRBD1 agrees at 7 bases. The CDR3 totals 15 residues. V lost 0 bases, J lost 2 bases, and 6 bases stayed unmatched. Germline-derived CDR1 and CDR2 are GTSNPN and SVGIG (reference sequence). The CDR3 DNA sequence: TGTGCCTGGAGTGTAAAGACAGGGAGGAACTATGGCTACACCTTC. This gives the protein CAWSVKTGRNYGYTF.

The chain links TRBV30 to TRBJ2-1, with TRBD1 identical over 9 bases. After removal of 4 bases from V and 8 bases from J, the junction contained 3 bases not matched to a gene. Germline V gene lookup returns CDR1 GTSNPN and CDR2 SVGIG (reference sequence). This CDR3 comprises 12 residues. The CDR3 region has the DNA TGTGCCTGGAACACAGGGGGCTATGAGCAGTTCTTC. Its translation is CAWNTGGYEQFF.

The rearrangement links TRBV4-1 to TRBJ2-5, with TRBD2 matching 7 bases. Trimming removed 0 bases from V and 5 bases from J; junction bases left unmatched: 9. The CDR3 extends over 16 amino acids. Per the germline V gene, CDR1 is MGHRA and CDR2 is YSYEKL. The CDR3 reads CASSQDGAGAGETQYF. The CDR3 DNA is TGCGCCAGCAGCCAAGACGGCGCGGGAGCGGGGGAGACCCAGTACTTC.

The CDR3 coding sequence is TGTGCCAGCAGCCCTCCCGGGACTAGCGGGAGGAATGAGCAGTTCTTC. Translating it yields CASSPPGTSGRNEQFF. The chain is built from TRBV7-9 and TRBJ2-1; 15 nucleotides line up with TRBD2. CDR1 is SEHNR, CDR2 FQNEAQ, per germline (reference sequence). Trimming cost V 5 bases and J 7 bases; bases outside gene matches: 6. The CDR3 extends over 16 amino acids.

In the case of this clone: One end of the junction does not line up with germline, which may come from a read error. This chain connects TRBV14 to TRBJ2-1; 8 nucleotides align to TRBD2. Germline CDR1 SGHDN, CDR2 FVKESK. The CDR3 runs to 16 residues. CDR3 amino acids: CASSQGIAGLYDEQFF. CDR3 DNA sequence: TGTGCCAGCAGCCAAGGAATAGCGGGGCTCTACGATGAGCAGTTCTTC.

For the CDR3, the DNA is TGTGCCAGCAGCCAAAGAGGAAATGCAGGGATTCCAAGGCAAGAGACCCAGTACTTC. It yields the protein CASSQRGNAGIPRQETQYF. This chain connects TRBV11-2 to TRBJ2-5; tentative D call: TRBD1 (5 bases). With 5 bases removed from V and 2 bases from J, the gap between germline ends came to 27 bases. Germline assignment: CDR1 SGHAT and CDR2 FQNNGV. The CDR3 covers 19 residues.

The chain employs TRBV27 and TRBJ2-5, with 9 bases identical to TRBD1. The CDR3 is 14 residues long. J gave up 7 bases and V 5 bases, and 8 bases lay outside the gene matches. Germline CDR1 and CDR2: MNHEY and SMNVEV (reference sequence). The CDR3 sequence: CASSGGQGLRTQYF. The CDR3 DNA reads as TGTGCCAGCAGTGGTGGACAGGGGCTTCGGACCCAGTACTTC.

The chain is built from TRBV5-1 and TRBJ2-7; D possibly corresponds to TRBD1 (5 bases). V was clipped by 0 bases and J by 6 bases, with 16 bases between them. This CDR3 has 15 residues. The germline V gene encodes CDR1 SGHRS and CDR2 YFSETQ. The CDR3, as DNA: TGCGCCAGCAGCTTGGGCGCAGGGATATCGTCCGAGCAGTACTTC. Translated: CASSLGAGISSEQYF. Based on the CDR3 plus reference TRBV5-1 and TRBJ2-7, the full variable domain is KAGVTQTPRYLIKTRGQQVTLSCSPISGHRSVSWYQQTPGQGLQFLFEYFSETQRNKGNFPGRFSGRQFSNSRSEMNVSTLELGDSALYLCASSLGAGISSEQYFGPGTRLTVT.

This chain uses TRBV7-2 with TRBJ2-7; 7 bases line up with TRBD1. Looked up from germline, CDR1 is SGHTA and CDR2 is FQGNSA. The V gene end was trimmed by 2 bases and the J gene end by 6 bases; junction bases not matched to a gene: 13. This CDR3 has 16 amino acids. This CDR3 reads CASSLQWDSPAGEQYF. CDR3 sequence (DNA): TGTGCCAGCAGCTTACAGTGGGACAGTCCGGCGGGCGAGCAGTACTTC. Full variable domain (remainder filled in from reference TRBV7-2 and TRBJ2-7): GAGVSQSPSNKVTEKGKDVELRCDPISGHTALYWYRQSLGQGLEFLIYFQGNSAPDKSGLPSDRFSAERTGGSVSTLTIQRTQQEDSAVYLCASSLQWDSPAGEQYFGPGTRLTVT.

The CDR3 DNA reads TGTGCCAGCAGCCCAGCCTCGGGAATTAACTATGGCTACACCTTC. Translation gives CASSPASGINYGYTF. This chain connects TRBV7-3 to TRBJ1-2, with no clear D. The V end was cut by 5 bases, the J end by 1 base, with 14 bases between. The CDR3 length is 15 residues. Germline CDR1 reads SGHTA; CDR2 reads FQGTGA. The whole variable domain, filled in from reference TRBV7-3 and TRBJ1-2, reads GAGVSQTPSNKVTEKGKYVELRCDPISGHTALYWYRQSLGQGPEFLIYFQGTGAADDSGLPNDRFFAVRPEGSVSTLKIQRTERGDSAVYLCASSPASGINYGYTFGSGTRLTVV.

There are a few counts of this clone. The rearrangement links TRBV5-1 to TRBJ1-5, with TRBD1 matching 7 bases. Germline V gene sequence: CDR1 SGHRS, CDR2 YFSETQ. The CDR3 totals 15 residues. Trimming cost V 1 base and J 6 bases; bases outside gene matches: 7. The CDR3 DNA reads TGCGCCAGCAGCTTGTTGGGGGCAGGGGGTCAGCCCCAGCATTTT. It codes for CASSLLGAGGQPQHF.